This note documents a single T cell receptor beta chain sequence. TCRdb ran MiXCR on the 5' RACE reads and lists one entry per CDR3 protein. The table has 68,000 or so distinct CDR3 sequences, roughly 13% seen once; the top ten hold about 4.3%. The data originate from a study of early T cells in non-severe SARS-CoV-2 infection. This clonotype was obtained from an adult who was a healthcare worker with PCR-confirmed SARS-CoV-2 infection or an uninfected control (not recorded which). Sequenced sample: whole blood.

The CDR3 loop reads CASSSGLGDEQFF. The CDR3 region has the DNA TGTGCCAGCAGCTCCGGACTCGGGGATGAGCAGTTCTTC. The chain links TRBV5-6 to TRBJ2-1; a possible D gene is TRBD2 (5 bases). Germline assignment: CDR1 SGHDT and CDR2 YYEEEE. Trimming removed 3 bases at V and 8 bases at J, with 12 bases between. The CDR3 contains 13 residues. The full variable domain, in which reference TRBV5-6 and TRBJ2-1 provide the parts outside the CDR3, is DAGVTQSPTHLIKTRGQQVTLRCSPKSGHDTVSWYQQALGQGPQFIFQYYEEEERQRGNFPDRFSGHQFPNYSSELNVNALLLGDSALYLCASSSGLGDEQFFGPGTRLTVL.